The 11 T cell receptor beta chains reported below all come from one sample, sequenced in a study of shared clonotypes between healthy human individuals. The method was immunoSEQ multiplex PCR; TCRdb's version includes in-frame clones alone and lacks a portion of them. This sample carries hundreds of thousands of clones, 55% to 75% of them seen once, and the ten largest clones take 1.8%. The sample consisted of memory CD4+ T cells sorted from blood. Subset meaning: CD45RA-negative fraction. These TCRs come from a woman under 40 in good health.

A few counts support this clone. The V gene is TRBV28, the J gene TRBJ2-3; 11 bases match TRBD2. V was clipped by 7 bases and J by 5 bases; unmatched bases: 11. The CDR3 has 16 amino acids. The germline V gene has CDR1 MDHEN and CDR2 SYDVKM. The CDR3 sequence: CASNSLSGRVGDTQYF. CDR3 sequence (DNA): TGTGCCAGCAATTCCCTTAGCGGGAGGGTGGGAGATACGCAGTATTTT.

With regard to this clone: Other DNA sequences of this sample code for an identical CDR3. The genes are TRBV7-2 and TRBJ2-1; 8 bases line up with TRBD2. From germline, CDR1 is SGHTA and CDR2 FQGNSA. J lost 2 bases, V lost 5 bases, and 5 bases had no gene match. The CDR3 runs to 15 residues. CDR3 nucleotides: TGTGCCAGCAGCAGACTAGCGTTAACCTACAATGAGCAGTTCTTC. It yields the protein CASSRLALTYNEQFF.

This chain links TRBV5-8 with TRBJ1-5; D is uncertain. This CDR3 region has 12 residues. CDR1 and CDR2 (germline): SGHTS, YDEGEE. The germline V and J ends were trimmed by 0 bases and 5 bases, with 3 bases remaining between them. CDR3 residues: CASSLEYQPQHF. The CDR3 DNA sequence: TGTGCCAGCAGCTTGGAATATCAGCCCCAGCATTTT. The full variable domain, completed using reference TRBV5-8 and TRBJ1-5, is EAGVTQSPTHLIKTRGQQATLRCSPISGHTSVYWYQQALGLGLQFLLWYDEGEERNRGNFPPRFSGRQFPNYSSELNVNALELEDSALYLCASSLEYQPQHFGDGTRLSIL.

The chain recombines TRBV7-6 with TRBJ2-3, with no clear D. Trimming cost V 2 bases and J 3 bases, with 6 bases left between them. The CDR3 runs to 13 residues. Per germline, CDR1 SGHVS and CDR2 FNYEAQ. In nucleotides, the CDR3 is TGTGCCAGCAGCTTACTAGTAACAGATACGCAGTATTTT. It specifies CASSLLVTDTQYF. The variable domain in full, with the rest retrieved from reference TRBV7-6 and TRBJ2-3, is GAGVSQSPRYKVTKRGQDVALRCDPISGHVSLYWYRQALGQGPEFLTYFNYEAQQDKSGLPNDRFSAERPEGSISTLTIQRTEQRDSAMYRCASSLLVTDTQYFGPGTRLTVL.

This clone was counted a few times. J is TRBJ2-1 and V is TRBV7-3, with 11 bases lining up with TRBD2. Unmatched junction bases numbered 10, after V lost 5 bases and J lost 4 bases. Germline V gene data show CDR1 as SGHTA and CDR2 as FQGTGA. The CDR3 loop spans 17 amino acids. The CDR3 bases are TGTGCCAGCAGCCCATCCTTTGGGACTAGCGGATACAATGAGCAGTTCTTC. It codes for CASSPSFGTSGYNEQFF.

This chain connects TRBV7-2 to TRBJ1-2, with D perhaps TRBD1 (6 bases). Trimming took off 4 bases at V and 8 bases at J, with 14 bases between the two ends. The germline V gene encodes CDR1 SGHTA and CDR2 FQGNSA. The CDR3 extends over 13 amino acids. CDR3 residues: CASSSPGHYGYTF. CDR3 bases: TGTGCCAGCAGCTCTCCGGGACATTACGGCTACACCTTC.

The chain joins TRBV9 to TRBJ1-1; D unresolved. The CDR3 is 15 amino acids. Germline values: CDR1 SGDLS, CDR2 YYNGEE. V lost 0 bases to trimming and J lost 6 bases, with 15 bases between them. CDR3 loop: CASSVGGRRMAEAFF. The CDR3 nucleotides are TGTGCCAGCAGCGTAGGTGGGCGCCGAATGGCTGAAGCTTTCTTT. Drawing the rest from reference TRBV9 and TRBJ1-1, the complete variable domain is DSGVTQTPKHLITATGQRVTLRCSPRSGDLSVYWYQQSLDQGLQFLIQYYNGEERAKGNILERFSAQQFPDLHSELNLSSLELGDSALYFCASSVGGRRMAEAFFGQGTRLTVV.

The chain carries TRBV9 and TRBJ1-5; possible D gene TRBD1, 6 bases. With 4 bases removed from V and 4 bases from J, the gap between germline ends came to 9 bases. CDR1 SGDLS and CDR2 YYNGEE come from the germline V gene. The CDR3 is 13 residues long. In nucleotides, the CDR3 is TGTGCCAGCAGCTCAAGGGGGAATCAGCCCCAGCATTTT. This translates into CASSSRGNQPQHF.

The chain recombines TRBV28 with TRBJ1-2; no firm D call. This CDR3 is 17 amino acids long. Germline-derived CDR1 and CDR2 are MDHEN and SYDVKM. The CDR3 spells CASQPLLGLGSNYGYTF. CDR3 sequence (DNA): TGTGCGTCCCAACCCCTCCTCGGCCTGGGTTCTAACTATGGCTACACCTTC.

The chain recombines TRBV5-4 with TRBJ1-1; D may be TRBD1 (6 bases). Germline CDR1 SGHNT, CDR2 YYREEE (reference sequence). There are 14 residues in the CDR3. Trimming cost V 0 bases and J 1 base, with 7 bases left between them. CDR3 bases: TGTGCCAGCAGCTTGGACAGGGAGAACACTGAAGCTTTCTTT. Translation gives CASSLDRENTEAFF.

The chain carries TRBV2 and TRBJ2-6; D not resolved. The germline V and J ends were trimmed by 11 bases and 0 bases, with 14 bases remaining between them. Germline loops: CDR1 SNHLY, CDR2 FYNNEI. This CDR3 has 15 residues. The CDR3 protein is CAAQGPFSGANVLTF. In DNA form, the CDR3 reads TGTGCCGCCCAAGGACCCTTCTCTGGGGCCAACGTCCTGACTTTC.